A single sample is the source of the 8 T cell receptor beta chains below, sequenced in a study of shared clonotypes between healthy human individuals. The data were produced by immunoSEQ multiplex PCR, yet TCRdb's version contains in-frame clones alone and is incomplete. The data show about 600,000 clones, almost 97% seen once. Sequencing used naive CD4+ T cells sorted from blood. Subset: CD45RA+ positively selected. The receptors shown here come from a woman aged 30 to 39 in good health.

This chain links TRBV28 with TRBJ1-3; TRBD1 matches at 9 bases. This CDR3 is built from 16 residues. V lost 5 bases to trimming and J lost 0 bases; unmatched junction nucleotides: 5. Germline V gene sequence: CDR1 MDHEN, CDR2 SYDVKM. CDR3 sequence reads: CASSTPQGASGNTIYF. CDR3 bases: TGTGCCAGCAGTACCCCACAGGGGGCCTCTGGAAACACCATATATTTT.

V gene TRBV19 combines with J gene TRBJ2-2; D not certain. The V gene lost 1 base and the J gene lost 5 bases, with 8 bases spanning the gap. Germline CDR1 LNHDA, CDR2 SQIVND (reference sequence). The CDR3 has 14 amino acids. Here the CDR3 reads CASSIVEETGELFF. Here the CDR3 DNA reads TGTGCCAGTAGTATAGTTGAGGAAACCGGGGAGCTGTTTTTT.

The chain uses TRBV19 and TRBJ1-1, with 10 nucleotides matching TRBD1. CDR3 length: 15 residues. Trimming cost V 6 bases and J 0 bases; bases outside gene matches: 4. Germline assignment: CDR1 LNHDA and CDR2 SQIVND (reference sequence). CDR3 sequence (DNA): TGTGCCAGTAGGAGACAGGGGGCATTGAACACTGAAGCTTTCTTT. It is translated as CASRRQGALNTEAFF. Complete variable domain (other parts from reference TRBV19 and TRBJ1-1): DGGITQSPKYLFRKEGQNVTLSCEQNLNHDAMYWYRQDPGQGLRLIYYSQIVNDFQKGDIAEGYSVSREKKESFPLTVTSAQKNPTAFYLCASRRQGALNTEAFFGQGTRLTVV.

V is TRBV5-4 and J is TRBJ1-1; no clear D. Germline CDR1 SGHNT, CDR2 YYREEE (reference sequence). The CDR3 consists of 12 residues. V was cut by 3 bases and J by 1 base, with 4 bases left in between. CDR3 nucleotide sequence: TGTGCCAGCAGCTCACAGAACACTGAAGCTTTCTTT. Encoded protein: CASSSQNTEAFF.

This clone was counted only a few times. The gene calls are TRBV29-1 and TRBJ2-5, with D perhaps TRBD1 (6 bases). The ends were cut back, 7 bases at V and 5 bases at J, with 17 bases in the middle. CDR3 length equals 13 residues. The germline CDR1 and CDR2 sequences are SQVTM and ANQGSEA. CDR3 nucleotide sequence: TGCAGCGCTCCAACAGGCCAGGGGGAGACCCAGTACTTC. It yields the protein CSAPTGQGETQYF.

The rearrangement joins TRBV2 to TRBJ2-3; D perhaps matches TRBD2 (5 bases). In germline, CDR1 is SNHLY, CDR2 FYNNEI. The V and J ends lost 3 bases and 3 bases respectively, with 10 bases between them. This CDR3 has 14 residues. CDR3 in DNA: TGTGCCAGCAGTGACGTTAGCGAGACAGATACGCAGTATTTT. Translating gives CASSDVSETDTQYF. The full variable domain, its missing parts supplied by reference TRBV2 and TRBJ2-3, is EPEVTQTPSHQVTQMGQEVILRCVPISNHLYFYWYRQILGQKVEFLVSFYNNEISEKSEIFDDQFSVERPDGSNFTLKIRSTKLEDSAMYFCASSDVSETDTQYFGPGTRLTVL.

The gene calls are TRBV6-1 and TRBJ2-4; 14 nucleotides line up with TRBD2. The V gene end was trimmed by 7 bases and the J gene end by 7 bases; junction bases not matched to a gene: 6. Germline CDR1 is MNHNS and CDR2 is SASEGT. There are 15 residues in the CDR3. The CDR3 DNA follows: TGTGCCAGCACCGGGACTAGCGGGAGTAATAACATTCAGTACTTC. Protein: CASTGTSGSNNIQYF.

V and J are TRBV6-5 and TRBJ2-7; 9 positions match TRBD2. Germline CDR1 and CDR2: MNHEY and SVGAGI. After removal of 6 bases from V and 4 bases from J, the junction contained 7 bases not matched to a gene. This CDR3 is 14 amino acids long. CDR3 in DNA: TGTGCCAGCAGATCCAGCGGGAGGTATTACGAGCAGTACTTC. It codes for CASRSSGRYYEQYF.